This T cell receptor (beta chain) originates from a study of blood T cell repertoires in COVID-19. Study summary: Acute-phase and convalescent COVID-19 samples originated in the United States, Italy and Spain. Sample material is recorded as cDNA or gDNA derived from T cells, B-cell-depleted T cells, or PBMCs.

Trimming shortened V by 1 base and J by 4 bases, and 13 bases separated the two germline ends. Germline CDR1 LNHDA, CDR2 SQIVND (reference sequence). This CDR3 contains 15 residues. Authors' analysis steps: Quantification of nucleated cells was approximated via reference gene primer amplification. Profiling relied on immunoSEQ multiplex PCR, and the TCRdb table lists in-frame clones only, not all of them. V and J calls and clone size are copied from that table; D and trimming were computed from the DNA. Here the sample spans 280,000 or so clones, 88% being singletons. The chain links TRBV19 to TRBJ1-1; D call uncertain. The source is a man between 18 and 29 years old with active or convalescent COVID-19. The sample consisted of peripheral blood. The DNA of the CDR3 is TGTGCCAGTAGTATAGGGCCGGGTATGGCCACTGAAGCTTTCTTT. Amino acid sequence: CASSIGPGMATEAFF.